These 27 T cell receptor beta chains came from one sample sequenced in a study of blood T cells in healthy people across ages (dated by TCRdb to about 2015). Library preparation used 5' RACE. The instrument given in TCRdb is Illumina HiSeq 2500. A second PCR of roughly 7 to 12 cycles was run with a J-beta primer mix and a sample-barcoded 5' primer. TCRdb redid the processing of the public reads, applying fastp at Q25 and MiXCR, and retained in-frame beta chains. Merged by CDR3 protein, the rows form single entries marked with the most common genes and DNA. Here the sample has around 1.7 million distinct CDR3 sequences; 28% occur a single time. Jointly, the top ten make up roughly 8% of the sample. The sequenced sample was blood. These receptors came from a woman in her 30s in good health.

This clonotype was counted a few times. The V gene is TRBV20-1, the J gene TRBJ2-1; D gene uncertain. V was pared by 7 bases and J by 4 bases, with 14 bases between. The germline V gene has CDR1 DFQATT and CDR2 SNEGSKA (reference sequence). This CDR3 has 13 amino acids. This CDR3 is CSVIGKTYNEQFF. As DNA, the CDR3 is TGCAGTGTCATAGGGAAGACATACAATGAGCAGTTCTTC.

Only a few counts were recorded for this clonotype. The J gene is TRBJ1-2, the V gene TRBV5-5; D unclear. Trimming cost V 1 base and J 8 bases, with 30 bases left between them. There are 19 residues in the CDR3. Per germline, CDR1 SGHKS and CDR2 YYEKEE (reference sequence). This chain's CDR3 is CASSLFSSAGGPPGEGYTF. The CDR3 DNA reads as TGTGCCAGCAGCTTGTTTTCGTCGGCAGGTGGTCCCCCGGGTGAAGGCTACACCTTC.

The table lists this clonotype with a few counts. V usage is TRBV20-1 and J usage is TRBJ2-1; 8 nucleotides align to TRBD2. This CDR3 is 15 amino acids long. The trim removed 7 bases at V and 2 bases at J, leaving 10 bases unmatched. The germline gives CDR1 DFQATT, CDR2 SNEGSKA (reference sequence). The CDR3 spells CSVLAGTTAYNEQFF. CDR3 in DNA: TGCAGTGTTTTAGCGGGGACTACGGCCTACAATGAGCAGTTCTTC.

Notes on this clonotype: Given a much more abundant clone one base away, this may be a read error. The chain uses TRBV29-1 and TRBJ2-1; D ambiguous. The CDR3 is 11 amino acids. Germline V CDR1 and CDR2: SQVTM, ANQGSEA. Trimming pared 7 bases from V and 15 bases from J, leaving 19 bases between. The CDR3 sequence: CSGGLYNVRFF. The CDR3 bases are TGCAGCGGGGGATTATACAATGTGCGGTTCTTC.

V gene TRBV14 combines with J gene TRBJ1-1; tentatively, D is TRBD1 (6 bases). The CDR3 spans 16 residues. V lost 0 bases and J 2 bases, leaving 13 bases between the germline ends. The germline CDR1 and CDR2 sequences are SGHDN and FVKESK. The CDR3 spells CASSQEWGTLNTEAFF. Here the CDR3 DNA reads TGTGCCAGCAGCCAAGAGTGGGGGACACTTAACACTGAAGCTTTCTTT.

This rearrangement joins TRBV6-1 to TRBJ2-1; weak D call: TRBD2 (6 bases). Trimming removed 2 bases at V and 10 bases at J, with 18 bases between. The CDR3 extends over 15 amino acids. The germline gives CDR1 MNHNS, CDR2 SASEGT. In DNA form, the CDR3 reads TGTGCCAGCAGTGAAACCAGCGGGCGATCCTACGAGCAGTTCTTC. Residues: CASSETSGRSYEQFF.

There are many counts of this clonotype. V and J are TRBV20-1 and TRBJ1-4; a possible D gene is TRBD1 (5 bases). CDR1 and CDR2 from the germline V gene are DFQATT and SNEGSKA (reference sequence). The ends were cut back, 7 bases at V and 5 bases at J, with 20 bases in the middle. The CDR3 sequence is 15 residues long. CDR3 region: CSVSRDRSGNEKLFF. CDR3 coding DNA: TGCAGTGTTTCAAGGGACCGGAGCGGGAATGAAAAACTGTTTTTT.

This clonotype has a handful of counts. The V call is TRBV12-3 or TRBV12-4, the J call TRBJ2-7; 8 nucleotides line up with TRBD2. The junction had 17 bases not matched to a gene; V was cut back by 8 bases and J by 5 bases. The CDR3 covers 16 residues. CDR3 DNA sequence: TGTGCCAGCGTCTCCCACCTGGGAGCGGGAGTCAACGAGCAGTACTTC. The encoded protein is CASVSHLGAGVNEQYF.

This chain uses TRBV9 with TRBJ1-1; TRBD1 is a possible D gene (6 bases). With 0 bases removed from V and 2 bases from J, the gap between germline ends came to 11 bases. The CDR3 runs to 15 residues. The germline CDR1 and CDR2 sequences are SGDLS and YYNGEE. The chain's CDR3 is CASSVVLGANTEAFF. Written as DNA, the CDR3 is TGTGCCAGCAGCGTAGTTTTGGGGGCCAACACTGAAGCTTTCTTT.

This clonotype has only a few counts. The rearrangement uses TRBV7-2 and TRBJ1-1; TRBD1 is a possible D gene (5 bases). V lost 5 bases and J lost 4, with 17 bases in between. The germline V gene encodes CDR1 SGHTA and CDR2 FQGNSA. The CDR3 loop spans 15 amino acids. This CDR3 reads CASSTQAERGTEAFF. In nucleotides, the CDR3 is TGTGCCAGCAGCACACAAGCGGAGAGGGGCACTGAAGCTTTCTTT.

The chain combines TRBV14 with TRBJ1-6; the match to TRBD1 covers 10 bases. CDR1 is SGHDN and CDR2 is FVKESK in the germline V gene. The CDR3 loop spans 15 amino acids. Trimming took 6 bases from V and 10 from J; bases not matched to a gene: 9. The CDR3, as DNA: TGTGCCAGCAGACAGGGACAGGGGAGCCACTCACCCCTCCACTTT. Protein sequence: CASRQGQGSHSPLHF.

This chain joins TRBV18 and TRBJ2-7, with 12 bases matching TRBD2. The CDR3 runs to 16 residues. V lost 3 bases, J lost 5 bases, and 8 bases stayed unmatched. Germline V lookup: CDR1 KGHSH, CDR2 LQKENI. CDR3 region: CASSPPSGGARDEQYF. In DNA, the CDR3 is TGTGCCAGCTCACCTCCTAGCGGGGGGGCGCGAGACGAGCAGTACTTC. The full variable domain, in which reference TRBV18 and TRBJ2-7 provide the parts outside the CDR3, is NAGVMQNPRHLVRRRGQEARLRCSPMKGHSHVYWYRQLPEEGLKFMVYLQKENIIDESGMPKERFSAEFPKEGPSILRIQQVVRGDSAAYFCASSPPSGGARDEQYFGPGTRLTVT.

The chain uses TRBV14 and TRBJ1-2; no clear D. The V and J ends lost 4 bases and 1 base respectively, with 10 bases between them. Germline lookup yields CDR1 SGHDN and CDR2 FVKESK. The CDR3 loop spans 14 amino acids. CDR3 residues: CASSLGLRNYGYTF. The CDR3 bases are TGTGCCAGCAGCCTAGGGCTCCGTAACTATGGCTACACCTTC.

The chain uses TRBV4-3 and TRBJ2-7; 12 bases agree with TRBD2. The CDR3 spans 16 residues. Germline V lookup: CDR1 LGHNA, CDR2 YSLEER. Trimming at V came to 3 bases and at J to 4 bases, leaving 7 bases not matched to a gene. The CDR3 DNA reads TGCGCCAGCAGCCAGGCGACTAGCGGGAGTATGTACGAGCAGTACTTC. Protein sequence: CASSQATSGSMYEQYF.

A few counts support this clonotype. The chain couples TRBV29-1 to TRBJ2-3; D might be TRBD2 (5 bases). The germline V gene encodes CDR1 SQVTM and CDR2 ANQGSEA. The CDR3 length is 14 residues. Trimming cost V 4 bases and J 3 bases, with 14 bases left between them. This CDR3 reads CSVGWTGETDTQYF. CDR3 in DNA: TGCAGCGTTGGCTGGACTGGCGAAACAGATACGCAGTATTTT.

This clonotype was found many times. CDR3 nucleotide sequence: TGCAGTGGGGCTAGCGGGACCTACAATGAGCAGTTCTTC. This sequence encodes CSGASGTYNEQFF. V usage is TRBV20-1 and J usage is TRBJ2-1, with 9 nucleotides matching TRBD2. After removal of 7 bases from V and 2 bases from J, the junction contained 3 bases not matched to a gene. The CDR3 extends over 13 amino acids. Germline V lookup: CDR1 DFQATT, CDR2 SNEGSKA (reference sequence).

V usage is TRBV7-9 and J usage is TRBJ2-7; 9 positions match TRBD1. Germline V CDR1 and CDR2: SEHNR, FQNEAQ (reference sequence). The CDR3 has 15 amino acids. V lost 6 bases, J lost 5 bases, and 11 bases stayed unmatched. CDR3 sequence: CASSPRDRAGDEQYF. The CDR3 DNA sequence: TGTGCCAGCAGTCCCCGGGACAGGGCTGGGGACGAGCAGTACTTC. Based on the CDR3 plus reference TRBV7-9 and TRBJ2-7, the full variable domain is DTGVSQNPRHKITKRGQNVTFRCDPISEHNRLYWYRQTLGQGPEFLTYFQNEAQLEKSRLLSDRFSAERPKGSFSTLEIQRTEQGDSAMYLCASSPRDRAGDEQYFGPGTRLTVT.

The rearrangement uses TRBV20-1 and TRBJ1-5; 10 bases agree with TRBD1. This CDR3 spans 14 amino acids. Germline V CDR1 and CDR2: DFQATT, SNEGSKA (reference sequence). The V segment lost 6 bases and the J segment 5 bases; nucleotides outside the gene matches: 7. CDR3 region: CSAEGTGVDQPQHF. The DNA for the CDR3 is TGCAGTGCAGAAGGGACAGGGGTAGATCAGCCCCAGCATTTT.

V usage is TRBV28 and J usage is TRBJ2-5; 8 bases line up with TRBD1. The CDR3 has 14 amino acids. Trimming removed 6 bases from V and 4 bases from J; junction bases left unmatched: 7. Germline lookup yields CDR1 MDHEN and CDR2 SYDVKM. CDR3 coding DNA: TGTGCCAGCAGACTAGACAGGGGCCCAGAGACCCAGTACTTC. Amino acid sequence: CASRLDRGPETQYF.

The table lists this clonotype with a few counts. The chain recombines TRBV4-3 with TRBJ2-1, with D hard to call. Germline values: CDR1 LGHNA, CDR2 YSLEER. This CDR3 spans 14 amino acids. Trimming pared 0 bases from V and 4 bases from J, leaving 7 bases between. The CDR3 region has the DNA TGCGCCAGCAGCCAAGAACGCGAGTACAATGAGCAGTTCTTC. Encoded protein: CASSQEREYNEQFF.

This clonotype was observed a few times. This rearrangement joins TRBV20-1 to TRBJ2-3; D is uncertain. Trimming took off 0 bases at V and 2 bases at J, with 12 bases between the two ends. The length of the CDR3 is 15 residues. In germline, CDR1 is DFQATT, CDR2 SNEGSKA (reference sequence). The DNA for the CDR3 is TGCAGTGCTAGAGACAAGGACCCGTACACAGATACGCAGTATTTT. This encodes CSARDKDPYTDTQYF.

This clonotype was observed a handful of times. The rearrangement joins TRBV6-1 to TRBJ2-1; D call uncertain. Germline CDR1 is MNHNS and CDR2 is SASEGT. Trimming took off 8 bases at V and 7 bases at J, with 15 bases between the two ends. This CDR3 comprises 13 residues. CDR3 coding DNA: TGTGCCAGCGATCGAACCCCGGTAAATGAGCAGTTCTTC. Translating gives CASDRTPVNEQFF.

This clonotype was seen a few times. The CDR3 coding sequence is TGCAGTGCTGGAAACCCGGGGGGGGGCTACACAGATACGCAGTATTTT. This translates into CSAGNPGGGYTDTQYF. This chain connects TRBV20-1 to TRBJ2-3; 8 bases are shared with TRBD2. This CDR3 is built from 16 residues. V lost 5 bases, J lost 2 bases, and 12 bases stayed unmatched. Germline CDR1 reads DFQATT; CDR2 reads SNEGSKA (reference sequence).

The genes are TRBV12-3 or TRBV12-4 and TRBJ1-5, with a weak D call TRBD1 (5 bases). There are 15 residues in the CDR3. V lost 6 bases to trimming and J lost 3 bases, with 15 bases between them. The CDR3 DNA reads TGTGCCAGCAGACTCGCGGGGCAGAACAATCAGCCCCAGCATTTT. It codes for CASRLAGQNNQPQHF.

The chain joins TRBV15 to TRBJ1-5; D possibly corresponds to TRBD1 (5 bases). Germline values: CDR1 LNHNV, CDR2 YYDKDF (reference sequence). Trimming took 0 bases from V and 2 from J, leaving 20 bases between them. There are 19 residues in the CDR3. CDR3: CATSRDSRGQGEGNQPQHF. CDR3 sequence (DNA): TGTGCCACCAGCAGAGATTCGCGGGGTCAGGGCGAAGGCAATCAGCCCCAGCATTTT.

The chain links TRBV14 to TRBJ1-4; D uncertain. CDR1 and CDR2 from the germline V gene are SGHDN and FVKESK. The ends were cut back, 1 base at V and 10 bases at J, with 7 bases in the middle. CDR3 size: 12 residues. CDR3 bases: TGTGCCAGCAGCCAAGTACCCGGAAAACTGTTTTTT. Translating gives CASSQVPGKLFF. Drawing the rest from reference TRBV14 and TRBJ1-4, the complete variable domain is EAGVTQFPSHSVIEKGQTVTLRCDPISGHDNLYWYRRVMGKEIKFLLHFVKESKQDESGMPNNRFLAERTGGTYSTLKVQPAELEDSGVYFCASSQVPGKLFFGSGTQLSVL.

This clonotype has at least ten counts. The chain joins TRBV13 to TRBJ2-7; 11 bases agree with TRBD2. CDR1 PRHDT and CDR2 FYEKMQ come from the germline V gene (reference sequence). Trimming took 5 bases from V and 3 from J; bases not matched to a gene: 6. This CDR3 has 15 amino acids. CDR3 bases: TGTGCCAGCAGCCGCCGGGGACTAGCGGACTACGAGCAGTACTTC. Its translation: CASSRRGLADYEQYF.